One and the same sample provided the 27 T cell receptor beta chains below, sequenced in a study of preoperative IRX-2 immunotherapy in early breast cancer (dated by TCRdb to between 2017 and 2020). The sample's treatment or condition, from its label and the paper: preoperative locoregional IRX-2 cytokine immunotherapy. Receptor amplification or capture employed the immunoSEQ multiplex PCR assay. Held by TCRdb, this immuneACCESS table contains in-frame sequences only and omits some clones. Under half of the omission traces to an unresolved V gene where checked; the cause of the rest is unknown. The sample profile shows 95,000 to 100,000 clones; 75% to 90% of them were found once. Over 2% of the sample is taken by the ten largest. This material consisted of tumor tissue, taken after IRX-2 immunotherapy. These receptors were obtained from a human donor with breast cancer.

The CDR3 DNA is TGTGCCATTTTAACGGGGACAAGCTACACCTTC. The encoded protein is CAILTGTSYTF. The chain links TRBV6-4 to TRBJ1-2, with D perhaps TRBD1 (6 bases). The germline V gene encodes CDR1 MRHNA and CDR2 SNTAGT. V was trimmed by 10 bases and J by 9 bases, leaving 15 bases between them. The CDR3 contains 11 residues.

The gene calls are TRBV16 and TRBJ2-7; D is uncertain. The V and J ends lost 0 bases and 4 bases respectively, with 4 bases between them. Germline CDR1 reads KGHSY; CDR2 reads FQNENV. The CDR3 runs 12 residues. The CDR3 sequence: CASSQSTYEQYF. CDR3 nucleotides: TGTGCCAGCAGCCAATCGACTTACGAGCAGTACTTC.

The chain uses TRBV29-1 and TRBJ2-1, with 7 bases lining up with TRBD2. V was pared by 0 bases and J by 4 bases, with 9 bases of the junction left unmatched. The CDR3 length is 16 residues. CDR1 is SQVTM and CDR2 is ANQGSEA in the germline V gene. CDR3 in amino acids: CSVEETLARVYNEQFF. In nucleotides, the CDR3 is TGCAGCGTTGAAGAGACACTAGCGCGGGTTTACAATGAGCAGTTCTTC.

The DNA of the CDR3 is TGTGCCAGTAGTGCCGGACAGGGAAGCTACACCTTC. It specifies CASSAGQGSYTF. The V and J genes are TRBV19 and TRBJ1-2; TRBD1 matches at 8 bases. Germline assignment: CDR1 LNHDA and CDR2 SQIVND (reference sequence). With 5 bases clipped from V and 9 bases from J, the junction kept 5 bases outside the gene matches. CDR3 size: 12 residues.

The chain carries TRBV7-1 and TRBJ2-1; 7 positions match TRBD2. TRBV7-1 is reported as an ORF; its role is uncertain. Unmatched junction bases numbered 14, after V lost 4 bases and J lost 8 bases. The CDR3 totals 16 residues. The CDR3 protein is CASSFGAGGSLDEQFF. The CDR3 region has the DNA TGTGCCAGCAGCTTCGGGGCGGGCGGGAGTCTGGATGAGCAGTTCTTC.

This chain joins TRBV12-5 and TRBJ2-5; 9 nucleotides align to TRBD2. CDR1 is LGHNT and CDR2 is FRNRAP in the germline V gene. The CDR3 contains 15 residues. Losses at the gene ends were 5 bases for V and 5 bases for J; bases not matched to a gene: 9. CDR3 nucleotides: TGTGCTAGTGGTGGAGCGGGGGGCCCCGGGGAGACCCAGTACTTC. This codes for CASGGAGGPGETQYF.

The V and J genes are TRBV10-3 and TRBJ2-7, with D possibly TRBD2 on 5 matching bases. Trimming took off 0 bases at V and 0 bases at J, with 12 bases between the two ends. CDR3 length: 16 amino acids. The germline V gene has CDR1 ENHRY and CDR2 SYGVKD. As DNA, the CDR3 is TGTGCCATCAGTGAGTCGTCGAGCGGCGCCTCCTACGAGCAGTACTTC. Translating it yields CAISESSSGASYEQYF.

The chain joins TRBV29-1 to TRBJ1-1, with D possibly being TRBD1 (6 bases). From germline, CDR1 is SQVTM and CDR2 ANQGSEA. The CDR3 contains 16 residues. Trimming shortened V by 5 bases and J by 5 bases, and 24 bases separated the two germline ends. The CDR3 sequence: CSVRLGRGPAGTEAFF. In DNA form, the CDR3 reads TGCAGCGTTAGATTAGGCAGGGGACCTGCAGGGACTGAAGCTTTCTTT.

CDR3 sequence: CASSIGYGELFF. The CDR3 nucleotides are TGTGCCAGTAGTATAGGGTACGGGGAGCTGTTTTTT. The chain is built from TRBV19 and TRBJ2-2; unclear D gene. Germline V CDR1 and CDR2: LNHDA, SQIVND (reference sequence). The CDR3 spans 12 residues. V lost 1 base and J 7 bases, leaving 4 bases between the germline ends.

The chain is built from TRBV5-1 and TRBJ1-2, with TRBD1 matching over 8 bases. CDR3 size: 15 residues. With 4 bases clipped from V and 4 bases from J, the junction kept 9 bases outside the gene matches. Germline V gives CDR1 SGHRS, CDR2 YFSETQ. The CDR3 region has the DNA TGCGCCAGCAGCCCGGGCAGGGGGCAGAGCTATGGCTACACCTTC. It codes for CASSPGRGQSYGYTF.

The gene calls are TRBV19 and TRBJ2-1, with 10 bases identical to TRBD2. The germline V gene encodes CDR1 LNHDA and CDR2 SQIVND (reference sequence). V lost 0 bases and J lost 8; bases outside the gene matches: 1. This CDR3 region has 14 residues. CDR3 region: CASSIDLAGDEQFF. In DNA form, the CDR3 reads TGTGCCAGTAGTATAGATCTAGCGGGGGATGAGCAGTTCTTC.

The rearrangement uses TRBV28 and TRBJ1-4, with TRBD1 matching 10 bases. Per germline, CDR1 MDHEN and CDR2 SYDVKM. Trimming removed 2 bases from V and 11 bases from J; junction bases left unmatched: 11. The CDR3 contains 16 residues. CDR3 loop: CASSLISGDRGGKLFF. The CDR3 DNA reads TGTGCCAGCAGTTTAATAAGTGGGGACAGGGGAGGGAAACTGTTTTTT.

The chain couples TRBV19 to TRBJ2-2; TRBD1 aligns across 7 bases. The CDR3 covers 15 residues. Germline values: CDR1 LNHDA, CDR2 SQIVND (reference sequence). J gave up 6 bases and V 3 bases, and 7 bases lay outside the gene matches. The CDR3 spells CASSIQGVLAGELFF. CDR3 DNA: TGTGCCAGTAGTATTCAGGGGGTCCTGGCCGGGGAGCTGTTTTTT.

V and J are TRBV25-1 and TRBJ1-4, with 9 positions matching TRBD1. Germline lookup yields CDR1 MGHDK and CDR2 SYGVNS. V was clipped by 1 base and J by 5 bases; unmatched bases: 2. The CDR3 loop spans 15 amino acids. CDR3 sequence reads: CASSELGQGNEKLFF. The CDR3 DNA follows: TGTGCCAGCAGTGAATTGGGACAGGGAAATGAAAAACTGTTTTTT.

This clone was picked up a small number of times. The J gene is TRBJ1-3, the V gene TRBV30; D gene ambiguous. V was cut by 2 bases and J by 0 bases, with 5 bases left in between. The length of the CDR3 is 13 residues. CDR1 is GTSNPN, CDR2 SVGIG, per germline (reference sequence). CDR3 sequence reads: CAWSFLSGNTIYF. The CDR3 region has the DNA TGTGCCTGGAGTTTCCTCTCTGGAAACACCATATATTTT.

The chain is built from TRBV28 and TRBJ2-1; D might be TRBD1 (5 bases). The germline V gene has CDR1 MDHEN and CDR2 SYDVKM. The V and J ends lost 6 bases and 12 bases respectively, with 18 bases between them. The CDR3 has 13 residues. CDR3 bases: TGTGCCAGCAGCGCGACAGTACCCGCAGGGCAGTTCTTC. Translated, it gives CASSATVPAGQFF.

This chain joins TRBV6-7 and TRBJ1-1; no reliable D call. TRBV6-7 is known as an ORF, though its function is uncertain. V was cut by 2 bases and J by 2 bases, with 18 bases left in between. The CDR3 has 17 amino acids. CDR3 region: CASSYPGPWQNNTEAFF. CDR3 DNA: TGTGCCAGCAGTTACCCAGGCCCGTGGCAGAATAACACTGAAGCTTTCTTT.

For the CDR3, the DNA is TGCGCCAGCAGCTTGGACAGAGTGAAGTATGGCTACACCTTC. This encodes CASSLDRVKYGYTF. The chain employs TRBV5-1 and TRBJ1-2, with D hard to call. This CDR3 has 14 amino acids. Trimming took 0 bases from V and 5 from J, leaving 11 bases between them. In germline, CDR1 is SGHRS, CDR2 YFSETQ.

In DNA form, the CDR3 reads TGTGCCAGCAGTCCGGCGACAGGCTTCGGAAACACCATATATTTT. As protein: CASSPATGFGNTIYF. The chain combines TRBV6-8 with TRBJ1-3; tentatively, D is TRBD1 (6 bases). The CDR3 totals 15 residues. Trimming removed 5 bases from V and 4 bases from J, with 15 bases in between. From germline, CDR1 is MNHGY and CDR2 SAAAGT.

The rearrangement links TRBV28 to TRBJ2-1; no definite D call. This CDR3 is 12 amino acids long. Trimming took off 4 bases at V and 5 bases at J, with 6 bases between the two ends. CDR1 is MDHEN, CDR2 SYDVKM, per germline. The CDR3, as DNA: TGTGCCAGCAGTTCCCCCAACAATGAGCAGTTCTTC. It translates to CASSSPNNEQFF.

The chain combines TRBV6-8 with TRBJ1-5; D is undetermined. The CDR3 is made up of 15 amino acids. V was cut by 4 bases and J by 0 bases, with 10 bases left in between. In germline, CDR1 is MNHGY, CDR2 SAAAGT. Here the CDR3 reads CASSWYRNSNQPQHF. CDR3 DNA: TGTGCCAGCAGTTGGTACAGAAATAGCAATCAGCCCCAGCATTTT.

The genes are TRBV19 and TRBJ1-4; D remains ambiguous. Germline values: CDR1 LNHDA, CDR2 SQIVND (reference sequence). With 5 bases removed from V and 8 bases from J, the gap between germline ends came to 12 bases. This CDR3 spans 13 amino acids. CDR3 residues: CASSPVMWEKLFF. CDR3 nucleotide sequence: TGTGCCAGTAGTCCCGTAATGTGGGAAAAACTGTTTTTT.

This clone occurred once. The CDR3 nucleotides are TGTGCCTCACAGGGCGGGGTTGGAAACACCATATATTTT. It specifies CASQGGVGNTIYF. This chain joins TRBV6-8 and TRBJ1-3; the D gene is possibly TRBD1 (6 bases). The germline CDR1 and CDR2 sequences are MNHGY and SAAAGT. The CDR3 has 13 amino acids. Deletions cut 11 bases from V and 3 bases from J, with 14 bases between.

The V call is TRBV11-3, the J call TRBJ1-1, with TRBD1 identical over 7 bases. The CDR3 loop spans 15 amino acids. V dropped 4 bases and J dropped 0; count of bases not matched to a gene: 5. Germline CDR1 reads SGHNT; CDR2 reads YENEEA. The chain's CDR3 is CASSWGQIMNTEAFF. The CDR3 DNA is TGTGCCAGCAGCTGGGGACAGATTATGAACACTGAAGCTTTCTTT.

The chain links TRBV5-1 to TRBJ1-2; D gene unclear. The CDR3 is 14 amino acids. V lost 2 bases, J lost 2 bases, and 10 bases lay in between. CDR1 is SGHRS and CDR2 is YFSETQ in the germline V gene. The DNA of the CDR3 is TGCGCCAGCAGCTTTTCCGGCGGGAACTATGGCTACACCTTC. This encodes CASSFSGGNYGYTF.

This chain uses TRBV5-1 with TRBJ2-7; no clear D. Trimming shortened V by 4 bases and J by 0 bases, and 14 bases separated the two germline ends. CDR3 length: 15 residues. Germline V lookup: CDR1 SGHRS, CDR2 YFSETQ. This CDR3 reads CASSPRATSSYEQYF. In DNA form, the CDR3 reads TGCGCCAGCAGCCCCCGGGCCACCAGCTCCTACGAGCAGTACTTC. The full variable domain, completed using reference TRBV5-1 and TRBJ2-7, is KAGVTQTPRYLIKTRGQQVTLSCSPISGHRSVSWYQQTPGQGLQFLFEYFSETQRNKGNFPGRFSGRQFSNSRSEMNVSTLELGDSALYLCASSPRATSSYEQYFGPGTRLTVT.

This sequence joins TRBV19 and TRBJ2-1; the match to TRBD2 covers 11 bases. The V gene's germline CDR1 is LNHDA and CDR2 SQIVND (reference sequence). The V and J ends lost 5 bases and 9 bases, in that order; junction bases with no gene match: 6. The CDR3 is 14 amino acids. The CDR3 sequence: CASSPTSGIPEQFF. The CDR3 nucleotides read TGTGCCAGTAGTCCGACTAGCGGGATACCTGAGCAGTTCTTC.